This is a list of T cell receptor beta chains from one sample in a study of blood T cell repertoires in COVID-19. Using immunoSEQ multiplex PCR, the repertoire was profiled, and TCRdb retains in-frame clones only, with some absent. The top ten clones hold more than 6% of a sample with roughly 290,000 clones, 90% of them seen once. Material for sequencing was peripheral blood. All receptors derive from a woman under 40 with COVID-19, enrolled during active disease. CDR3s include the opening cysteine and the closing phenylalanine or tryptophan. D genes are given only for firm matches. Clone size is shown for a subset of rows, as once, few, many or a class of expanded clone.

TRBD1	TRBJ2-1	TRBV7-2	-	CASSIGQGYDEQFF	TGTGCCAGCAGCATCGGACAGGGTTACGATGAGCAGTTCTTC
TRBD1	TRBJ1-6	TRBV2	-	CASREVGTVSSPLHF	TGTGCCAGCAGAGAGGTGGGGACAGTTAGTTCCCCCCTCCACTTT
TRBD1	TRBJ1-1	TRBV5-8	-	CASSLRQGENEAFF	TGTGCCAGCAGCTTGCGACAGGGTGAAAATGAAGCTTTCTTT
TRBD2	TRBJ2-3	TRBV7-9	few	CASTKRAGADTQYF	TGTGCCAGCACGAAAAGAGCGGGAGCAGATACGCAGTATTTT
-	TRBJ2-5	TRBV28	-	CASSPRQVQETQYF	TGTGCCAGCAGTCCCCGACAGGTACAAGAGACCCAGTACTTC
TRBD2	TRBJ2-1	TRBV2	-	CASSEGTSGFYNEQFF	TGTGCCAGCAGTGAAGGGACTAGCGGGTTCTACAATGAGCAGTTCTTC
-	TRBJ1-2	TRBV11-2	-	CASSLNPRPSYGYTF	TGTGCCAGCAGCTTAAACCCTAGGCCGAGCTATGGCTACACCTTC
TRBD2	TRBJ2-1	TRBV2	-	CASRAGGGVFF	TGTGCCAGCAGGGCGGGAGGAGGGGTATTCTTC
-	TRBJ2-1	TRBV29-1	-	CSVDRQRNEQFF	TGCAGCGTTGATCGTCAGCGGAATGAGCAGTTCTTC
TRBD2	TRBJ2-4	TRBV29-1	-	CSVLGLAEGDIQYF	TGCAGCGTTTTGGGACTAGCGGAGGGGGACATTCAGTACTTC
-	TRBJ1-1	TRBV12-5	-	CASGLVGAEAFF	TGTGCTAGTGGTTTGGTCGGGGCTGAAGCTTTCTTT
-	TRBJ1-3	TRBV7-8	-	CASSTPLSGNTIYF	TGTGCCAGCAGTACTCCACTTTCTGGAAACACCATATATTTT
-	TRBJ2-4	TRBV5-6	-	CASSLTGGIQYF	TGTGCCAGCAGCTTGACCGGAGGGATTCAGTACTTC
TRBD2	TRBJ2-5	TRBV28	-	CASSPRLAGGETQYF	TGTGCCAGCAGTCCGAGACTAGCGGGAGGGGAGACCCAGTACTTC
TRBD2	TRBJ2-5	TRBV6-2/TRBV6-3	once	CASSYGVLAGETQYF	TGTGCCAGCAGTTACGGTGTACTAGCGGGTGAGACCCAGTACTTC
-	TRBJ1-1	TRBV6-5	-	CASNWGGVNTEAFF	TGTGCCAGTAACTGGGGGGGAGTGAACACTGAAGCTTTCTTT
-	TRBJ1-1	TRBV7-8	-	CASSLGRATEAFF	TGTGCCAGCAGCTTAGGGAGGGCCACTGAAGCTTTCTTT
-	TRBJ2-3	TRBV20-1	-	CSVSLDTQYF	TGCAGTGTTTCCTTAGATACGCAGTATTTT
TRBD2	TRBJ2-1	TRBV24-1	-	CATSDLPAGTSGSNEQFF	TGTGCCACCAGTGACCTACCAGCCGGGACTAGCGGGAGCAATGAGCAGTTCTTC
-	TRBJ1-2	TRBV5-8	-	CASSFGQYGYTF	TGTGCCAGCAGCTTTGGACAGTATGGCTACACCTTC
-	TRBJ2-3	TRBV20-1	-	CSASITDTQYF	TGCAGTGCTAGCATCACAGATACGCAGTATTTT
TRBD1	TRBJ2-2	TRBV7-8	-	CASSPGTGRAGELFF	TGTGCCAGCAGCCCCGGGACAGGGAGGGCCGGGGAGCTGTTTTTT
-	TRBJ2-7	TRBV5-1	few	CASSLSVSSEQYF	TGCGCCAGCAGCTTGTCTGTATCTTCCGAGCAGTACTTC
TRBD1	TRBJ2-5	TRBV4-3	-	CASSQGGQTEETQYF	TGCGCCAGCAGCCAAGGGGGACAGACCGAAGAGACCCAGTACTTC
TRBD2	TRBJ2-1	TRBV30	-	CAWRGTSGNNEQFF	TGTGCCTGGAGGGGGACTAGCGGGAACAATGAGCAGTTCTTC
TRBD2	TRBJ2-5	TRBV2	-	CASRGLAGETQYF	TGTGCCAGCAGAGGACTAGCGGGAGAGACCCAGTACTTC
-	TRBJ1-2	TRBV30	-	CAWSVSRLSYGYTF	TGTGCCTGGAGTGTATCGCGGCTATCCTATGGCTACACCTTC
TRBD2	TRBJ2-7	TRBV19	-	CASSISSGSYEQYF	TGTGCCAGTAGTATATCTAGCGGCTCCTACGAGCAGTACTTC
-	TRBJ2-3	TRBV3-1/TRBV3-2	-	CASSPSQRTDTQYF	TGTGCCAGCAGCCCAAGCCAAAGAACAGATACGCAGTATTTT
-	TRBJ1-4	TRBV5-5	-	CASSLFGGAAEKLFF	TGTGCCAGCAGCTTGTTTGGGGGCGCCGCCGAAAAACTGTTTTTT
TRBD2	TRBJ2-2	TRBV2	-	CASSGRAGRISGELFF	TGTGCCAGCAGTGGGAGAGCGGGGAGGATATCCGGGGAGCTGTTTTTT
-	TRBJ1-1	TRBV4-1	few	CASSQGGYSPDEAFF	TGCGCCAGCAGCCAAGGCGGGTACTCGCCTGATGAAGCTTTCTTT
TRBD1	TRBJ2-3	TRBV6-5	-	CASSPQGVSTDTQYF	TGTGCCAGCAGTCCCCAGGGGGTTAGCACAGATACGCAGTATTTT
-	TRBJ1-2	TRBV24-1	-	CATSDVSYGYTF	TGTGCCACCAGTGACGTCTCCTATGGCTACACCTTC
TRBD1	TRBJ1-1	TRBV11-3	-	CASSPRQGDTEAFF	TGTGCCAGCAGCCCACGACAGGGGGACACTGAAGCTTTCTTT
TRBD2	TRBJ2-1	TRBV5-1	-	CASSLGLAGGPPYNEQFF	TGCGCCAGCAGCTTGGGGTTAGCGGGAGGGCCTCCCTACAATGAGCAGTTCTTC
-	TRBJ1-1	TRBV11-2	-	CASSRTQNTEAFF	TGTGCCAGCAGTAGGACTCAGAACACTGAAGCTTTCTTT
TRBD1	TRBJ1-6	TRBV5-4	-	CASRYMGQGGSPLHF	TGTGCCAGCAGATACATGGGACAGGGCGGTTCACCCCTCCACTTT
TRBD1	TRBJ1-2	TRBV5-1	-	CASSVGQGDYGYTF	TGCGCCAGCAGCGTTGGACAGGGAGACTATGGCTACACCTTC
-	TRBJ2-3	TRBV24-1	once	CATSDFSVDTQYF	TGTGCCACCAGTGATTTTTCAGTTGATACGCAGTATTTT
-	TRBJ1-1	TRBV12-3/TRBV12-4	-	CASSPSGAEAFF	TGTGCCAGCAGTCCCAGCGGGGCTGAAGCTTTCTTT
TRBD2	TRBJ2-3	TRBV30	-	CACLAGGPGTQYF	TGTGCCTGCCTAGCGGGAGGGCCGGGTACGCAGTATTTT
TRBD2	TRBJ2-5	TRBV6-6	-	CASSPPRTSGVQETQYF	TGTGCCAGCAGTCCTCCGAGGACTAGCGGGGTCCAAGAGACCCAGTACTTC
-	TRBJ1-4	TRBV15	once	CATSLRKGRGEKLFF	TGTGCCACCAGCTTGCGTAAGGGGCGAGGTGAAAAACTGTTTTTT
-	TRBJ1-2	TRBV7-9	-	CASSLGWAGPANYGYTF	TGTGCCAGCAGCTTAGGATGGGCGGGCCCAGCTAACTATGGCTACACCTTC
TRBD1	TRBJ1-1	TRBV9	few	CASSAWGQGEAFF	TGTGCCAGCAGCGCGTGGGGACAGGGTGAAGCTTTCTTT
-	TRBJ1-5	TRBV24-1	-	CATSDWRGVPQHF	TGTGCCACCAGTGATTGGAGGGGAGTGCCCCAGCATTTT
TRBD1	TRBJ2-5	TRBV28	-	CASSWDRGRETQYF	TGTGCCAGCAGCTGGGACAGGGGAAGAGAGACCCAGTACTTC
TRBD2	TRBJ2-2	TRBV7-2	-	CASSAGTSGLNTGELFF	TGTGCCAGCAGCGCCGGGACTAGCGGGTTAAACACCGGGGAGCTGTTTTTT
TRBD1	TRBJ1-2	TRBV6-2/TRBV6-3	-	CASSRDSYGYTF	TGTGCCAGCAGTAGGGACAGCTATGGCTACACCTTC
TRBD1	TRBJ2-7	TRBV9	-	CASSVSGTGGFGGEQYF	TGTGCCAGCAGCGTCTCGGGGACAGGGGGCTTCGGGGGCGAGCAGTACTTC
-	TRBJ1-4	TRBV9	-	CASSTEGGEDEKLFF	TGTGCCAGCAGCACAGAGGGTGGGGAAGACGAAAAACTGTTTTTT
TRBD1	TRBJ1-1	TRBV7-9	-	CASSSPSQGAVNTEAFF	TGTGCCAGCAGCTCACCGTCCCAGGGGGCAGTGAACACTGAAGCTTTCTTT